A single sample is the source of the 24 T cell receptor beta chains below, sequenced in a study of blood T cell repertoires in COVID-19. The repertoire was sequenced with immunoSEQ multiplex PCR; TCRdb's copy has only in-frame clones and lacks some. The sample holds over 250,000 clones, 88% seen once. The sample consisted of PBMCs or T cells enriched from blood (not recorded which). The receptors derive from a woman aged 60-75 years in a cohort exposed to, infected with or recovered from COVID-19 (not recorded which).

The chain couples TRBV5-4 to TRBJ2-1; 15 bases are a match to TRBD2. After removal of 4 bases from V and 5 bases from J, the junction contained 7 bases not matched to a gene. CDR3 size: 17 residues. Germline CDR1 is SGHNT and CDR2 is YYREEE (reference sequence). CDR3 DNA sequence: TGTGCCAGCAGCCACGGACTAGCGGGAGGGGGGGACAATGAGCAGTTCTTC. The encoded protein is CASSHGLAGGGDNEQFF.

This clone was recorded only once. The J gene is TRBJ2-2, the V gene TRBV18, with 11 nucleotides matching TRBD2. Per the germline V gene, CDR1 is KGHSH and CDR2 is LQKENI. This CDR3 is 17 amino acids long. V lost 5 bases to trimming and J lost 4 bases; unmatched junction nucleotides: 9. CDR3 sequence (DNA): TGTGCCAGCTCATCGGGACTAGCGGACAACCCCACCGGGGAGCTGTTTTTT. Translating gives CASSSGLADNPTGELFF.

The chain recombines TRBV5-1 with TRBJ1-1; D remains unclear. The germline V gene encodes CDR1 SGHRS and CDR2 YFSETQ. The V end lost 4 bases, the J end lost 2 bases, and 9 bases lay between the germline ends. The CDR3 loop spans 13 amino acids. The CDR3 DNA reads as TGCGCCAGCAGCCCGGGGATAAACACTGAAGCTTTCTTT. Translation: CASSPGINTEAFF.

This clone came up once. The V call is TRBV18, the J call TRBJ2-1; TRBD2 agrees at 8 bases. Germline loops: CDR1 KGHSH, CDR2 LQKENI. The CDR3 covers 16 residues. V was clipped by 2 bases and J by 10 bases; unmatched bases: 13. The chain's CDR3 is CASSPKKETREAEQFF. CDR3 coding DNA: TGTGCCAGCTCACCAAAAAAAGAGACGCGGGAGGCCGAGCAGTTCTTC.

Comment on this clone: Other nucleotide sequences from this sample produce the same CDR3. V gene TRBV20-1 combines with J gene TRBJ2-3; 9 positions match TRBD2. The trim removed 3 bases at V and 1 base at J, leaving 2 bases unmatched. Germline assignment: CDR1 DFQATT and CDR2 SNEGSKA (reference sequence). The CDR3 is made up of 14 amino acids. The CDR3 sequence: CSASRGGGTDTQYF. The CDR3 nucleotides are TGCAGTGCTAGTCGCGGGGGGGGCACAGATACGCAGTATTTT.

J is TRBJ2-7 and V is TRBV4-2; 7 bases agree with TRBD2. V lost 0 bases, J lost 0 bases, and 14 bases stayed unmatched. Germline V lookup: CDR1 LGHNA, CDR2 YNFKEQ. The CDR3 has 19 amino acids. This CDR3 is CASSQEAEETSVNSYEQYF. The CDR3, as DNA: TGTGCCAGCAGCCAAGAAGCCGAGGAAACTAGCGTTAACTCCTACGAGCAGTACTTC.

The V call is TRBV28, the J call TRBJ2-7, with D possibly TRBD1 on 6 matching bases. With 5 bases removed from V and 2 bases from J, the gap between germline ends came to 19 bases. Germline V gene data show CDR1 as MDHEN and CDR2 as SYDVKM. The CDR3 is 16 residues long. The CDR3, as DNA: TGTGCCAGCAGTATAACAGGGTTTGAGGGACCCTACGAGCAGTACTTC. Amino acids: CASSITGFEGPYEQYF.

This chain connects TRBV15 to TRBJ2-5; D possibly corresponds to TRBD2 (6 bases). The germline V and J ends were trimmed by 0 bases and 3 bases, with 11 bases remaining between them. From germline, CDR1 is LNHNV and CDR2 YYDKDF (reference sequence). The CDR3 sequence is 15 residues long. CDR3 DNA sequence: TGTGCCACCAGCAGAGATCCGTCGGGAGAAGAGACCCAGTACTTC. It yields the protein CATSRDPSGEETQYF. The whole variable domain, filled in from reference TRBV15 and TRBJ2-5, reads DAMVIQNPRYQVTQFGKPVTLSCSQTLNHNVMYWYQQKSSQAPKLLFHYYDKDFNNEADTPDNFQSRRPNTSFCFLDIRSPGLGDTAMYLCATSRDPSGEETQYFGPGTRLLVL.

This rearrangement joins TRBV21-1 to TRBJ2-7; TRBD1, the table's D call, lacks a check against the DNA. TRBV21-1 is labeled a pseudogene. The CDR3 runs 15 residues. As DNA, the CDR3 is TGTGCCAGCAAACCCGGGACAGGGGTTACCTACGAGCAGTACTTC. It specifies CASKPGTGVTYEQYF.

Notes on this clone: In the same sample, other DNA sequences code for this CDR3. CDR3: CASSQPGGGTEAFF. DNA for the CDR3: TGTGCCAGCAGCCAACCTGGGGGGGGCACTGAAGCTTTCTTT. The chain uses TRBV3-1 (or the pseudogene TRBV3-2) and TRBJ1-1; TRBD1 might be the D (5 bases). V lost 2 bases to trimming and J lost 4 bases, with 11 bases between them. The germline gives CDR1 LGHDT, CDR2 YNNKEL (reference sequence). The CDR3 loop spans 14 amino acids.

This clone was observed once. The chain employs TRBV6-5 and TRBJ2-4, with D unclear. V was trimmed by 6 bases and J by 9 bases, leaving 15 bases between them. Per germline, CDR1 MNHEY and CDR2 SVGAGI. This CDR3 spans 13 amino acids. The CDR3 is CASRNVGAGIQYF. For the CDR3, the DNA is TGTGCCAGCAGGAACGTAGGAGCCGGCATTCAGTACTTC.

CDR3 in amino acids: CASSLSANYGYTF. As DNA, the CDR3 is TGTGCCAGCAGTTTATCAGCTAACTATGGCTACACCTTC. The chain couples TRBV28 to TRBJ1-2; unclear D gene. Germline CDR1 and CDR2: MDHEN and SYDVKM. This CDR3 contains 13 residues. V lost 1 base to trimming and J lost 0 bases, with 3 bases between them.

The chain combines TRBV5-6 with TRBJ1-5, with 9 positions matching TRBD1. V dropped 4 bases and J dropped 2; count of bases not matched to a gene: 7. The germline V gene encodes CDR1 SGHDT and CDR2 YYEEEE. This CDR3 spans 16 amino acids. CDR3 in DNA: TGTGCCAGCAGCCCACAGGGGGCTTTGGGCAATCAGCCCCAGCATTTT. Translated: CASSPQGALGNQPQHF.

V and J are TRBV28 and TRBJ1-1, with D uncertain. Trimming took 3 bases from V and 0 from J, leaving 26 bases between them. The CDR3 contains 20 residues. Germline values: CDR1 MDHEN, CDR2 SYDVKM. DNA for the CDR3: TGTGCCAGCAGTTTGGGCCTTTCCACACCATTTCCTATCATGAACACTGAAGCTTTCTTT. This encodes CASSLGLSTPFPIMNTEAFF.

This chain connects TRBV30 to TRBJ1-1; 7 bases line up with TRBD1. The CDR3 contains 12 residues. Germline V lookup: CDR1 GTSNPN, CDR2 SVGIG (reference sequence). Losses at the gene ends were 0 bases for V and 7 bases for J; bases not matched to a gene: 2. DNA for the CDR3: TGTGCCTGGAGTGTACGACAGGGTGAAGCTTTCTTT. It translates to CAWSVRQGEAFF.

The CDR3 DNA is TGTGCCTGGAGAGCGGGACTGGGGAAGACCGGGGAGCTGTTTTTT. Amino acids: CAWRAGLGKTGELFF. The chain uses TRBV30 and TRBJ2-2, with 7 nucleotides matching TRBD2. V gave up 3 bases and J gave up 5 bases; unmatched junction bases: 9. The CDR3 length is 15 residues. Germline V gene data show CDR1 as GTSNPN and CDR2 as SVGIG (reference sequence).

This clone appeared once. CDR3 loop: CASSSQVYEQYF. The DNA of the CDR3 is TGTGCCAGCAGCTCCCAGGTCTACGAGCAGTACTTC. J is TRBJ2-7 and V is TRBV7-8; D gene unclear. V was clipped by 4 bases and J by 3 bases, with 7 bases between them. The CDR3 length is 12 residues. CDR1 SGHVS and CDR2 FQNEAQ come from the germline V gene.

The J gene is TRBJ2-7, the V gene TRBV18; D remains unclear. Looked up from germline, CDR1 is KGHSH and CDR2 is LQKENI. Between the trimmed V and J ends, which lost 3 bases and 2 bases, there was a span of 11 bases. The CDR3 has 14 amino acids. Here the CDR3 reads CASSPSQSAYEQYF. Written as DNA, the CDR3 is TGTGCCAGCTCACCCTCACAGTCTGCCTACGAGCAGTACTTC.

The rearrangement uses TRBV19 and TRBJ2-7, with 9 bases fitting TRBD2. The CDR3 runs to 16 residues. The germline gives CDR1 LNHDA, CDR2 SQIVND (reference sequence). V lost 3 bases, J lost 4 bases, and 10 bases stayed unmatched. Here the CDR3 DNA reads TGTGCCAGTAGTATGGGCGGGAGGGCCCTCATTTACGAGCAGTACTTC. Protein sequence: CASSMGGRALIYEQYF. The whole variable domain, filled in from reference TRBV19 and TRBJ2-7, reads DGGITQSPKYLFRKEGQNVTLSCEQNLNHDAMYWYRQDPGQGLRLIYYSQIVNDFQKGDIAEGYSVSREKKESFPLTVTSAQKNPTAFYLCASSMGGRALIYEQYFGPGTRLTVT.

The V and J genes are TRBV9 and TRBJ1-6; 8 nucleotides match TRBD1. CDR1 is SGDLS and CDR2 is YYNGEE in the germline V gene. The V segment lost 4 bases and the J segment 9 bases; nucleotides outside the gene matches: 6. The CDR3 consists of 14 residues. This CDR3 is CASSLPDRGSPLHF. In DNA, the CDR3 is TGTGCCAGCAGCCTCCCCGACAGGGGTTCACCCCTCCACTTT.

This chain uses TRBV28 with TRBJ2-5; 7 bases align to TRBD2. Unmatched junction bases numbered 6, after V lost 1 base and J lost 1 base. The CDR3 runs 16 residues. The germline gives CDR1 MDHEN, CDR2 SYDVKM. Written as DNA, the CDR3 is TGTGCCAGCAGTTTATACCCTAGCGGACTCCAAGAGACCCAGTACTTC. Amino acid sequence: CASSLYPSGLQETQYF.

The chain recombines TRBV7-8 with TRBJ2-5, with 8 positions matching TRBD2. The CDR3 contains 15 residues. Germline lookup yields CDR1 SGHVS and CDR2 FQNEAQ. The V segment lost 1 base and the J segment 4 bases; nucleotides outside the gene matches: 5. The DNA of the CDR3 is TGTGCCAGCAGCTTAGATAGCGGGAACTCAGAGACCCAGTACTTC. It encodes CASSLDSGNSETQYF. The full variable domain, completed using reference TRBV7-8 and TRBJ2-5, is GAGVSQSPRYKVAKRGQDVALRCDPISGHVSLFWYQQALGQGPEFLTYFQNEAQLDKSGLPSDRFFAERPEGSVSTLKIQRTQQEDSAVYLCASSLDSGNSETQYFGPGTRLLVL.

The V gene is TRBV5-4, the J gene TRBJ1-1, with a tentative D call TRBD1 (5 bases). Germline V gene data show CDR1 as SGHNT and CDR2 as YYREEE (reference sequence). This CDR3 region has 14 residues. The germline V and J ends were trimmed by 3 bases and 4 bases, with 13 bases remaining between them. The CDR3 sequence is CASSSVMQGTEAFF. The CDR3 DNA reads TGTGCCAGCAGCTCGGTTATGCAGGGCACTGAAGCTTTCTTT.

The chain combines TRBV14 with TRBJ1-1; a weak D match, TRBD1 (6 bases). The V gene's germline CDR1 is SGHDN and CDR2 FVKESK. V was trimmed by 0 bases and J by 5 bases, leaving 10 bases between them. The CDR3 sequence is 14 residues long. The CDR3 loop is CASSQEIQGTEAFF. Written as DNA, the CDR3 is TGTGCCAGCAGCCAAGAAATCCAGGGGACTGAAGCTTTCTTT.